Ten or more counts support the clone carrying this T cell receptor beta chain. TCRdb analysed the reads with MiXCR anew, one entry per CDR3 protein. The table includes under 800,000 distinct CDR3 sequences, less than 25% detected once. The data originate from a study of T cell repertoires in cytomegalovirus infection. This CDR3 has 14 amino acids. The J segment lost 6 bases and the V segment lost 7 bases, leaving 10 bases of the junction unmatched. The V gene's germline CDR1 is MNHEY and CDR2 SVGEGT. Sequenced material: CD8+ T cells from PBMCs. The rearrangement uses TRBV6-2 or TRBV6-3 and TRBJ2-3, with 7 bases matching TRBD2. The source is a human donor in good health (CMV status not recorded). Some clones in this sample may be carry-over from other donors' samples. DNA of the CDR3: TGTGCCAGCATCCCTAGCGGAGTTCGGGATACGCAGTATTTT. Residues: CASIPSGVRDTQYF.